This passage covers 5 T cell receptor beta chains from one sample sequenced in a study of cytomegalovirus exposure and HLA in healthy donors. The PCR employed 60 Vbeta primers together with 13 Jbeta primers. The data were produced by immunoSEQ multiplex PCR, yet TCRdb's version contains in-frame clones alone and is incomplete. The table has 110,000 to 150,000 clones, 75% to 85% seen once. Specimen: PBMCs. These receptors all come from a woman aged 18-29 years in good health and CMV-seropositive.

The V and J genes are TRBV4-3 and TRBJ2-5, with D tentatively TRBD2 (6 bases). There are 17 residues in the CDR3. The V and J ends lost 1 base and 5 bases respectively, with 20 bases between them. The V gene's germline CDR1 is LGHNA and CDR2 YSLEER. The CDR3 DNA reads TGCGCCAGCAGCCAAGGAGGGAGATTGGGGGGAGAGGAGACCCAGTACTTC. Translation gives CASSQGGRLGGEETQYF.

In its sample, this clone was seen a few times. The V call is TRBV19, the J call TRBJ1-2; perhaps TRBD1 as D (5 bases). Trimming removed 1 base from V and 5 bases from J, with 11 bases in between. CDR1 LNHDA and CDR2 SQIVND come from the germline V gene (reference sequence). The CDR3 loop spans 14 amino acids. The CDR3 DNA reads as TGTGCCAGTAGTATAGCCCTAAAGGGGTATGGCTACACCTTC. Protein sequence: CASSIALKGYGYTF.

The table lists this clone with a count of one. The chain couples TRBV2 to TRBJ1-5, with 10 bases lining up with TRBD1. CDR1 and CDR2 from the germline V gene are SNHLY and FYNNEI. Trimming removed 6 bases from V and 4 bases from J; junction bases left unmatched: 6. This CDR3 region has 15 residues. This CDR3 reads CASRPDRGGNQPQHF. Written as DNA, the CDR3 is TGTGCCAGCAGACCGGACAGGGGGGGTAATCAGCCCCAGCATTTT.

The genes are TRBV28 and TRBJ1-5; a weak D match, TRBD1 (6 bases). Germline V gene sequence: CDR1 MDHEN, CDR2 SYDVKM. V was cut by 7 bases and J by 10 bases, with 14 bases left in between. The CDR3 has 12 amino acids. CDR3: CASTLQQGPQHF. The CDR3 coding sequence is TGTGCCAGCACCCTCCAACAGGGTCCCCAGCATTTT.

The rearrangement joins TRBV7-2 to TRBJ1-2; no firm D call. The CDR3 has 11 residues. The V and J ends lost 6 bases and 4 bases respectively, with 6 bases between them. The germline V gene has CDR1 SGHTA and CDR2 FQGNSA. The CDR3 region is CASRTGYGYTF. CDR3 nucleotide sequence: TGTGCCAGCAGAACGGGCTATGGCTACACCTTC.